This T cell receptor (beta chain) was captured in a study of radiotherapy plus CTLA-4 blockade in lung cancer. In the study overall: Overall, less than 20% of patients showed an objective response, while about 31% attained disease control. Study-level points and caveats: Early blood T cell clone dynamics, with interferon-beta, were reported to best predict response.

Sequencing was performed with immunoSEQ multiplex PCR; in TCRdb, only in-frame clones are kept and a portion is missing. Seen here are about 88,000 clones, roughly 70% observed once, and the top ten hold about 14%. Patients had chemo-refractory metastatic non-small-cell lung cancer and received focal radiation plus CTLA-4 blockade that used ipilimumab. This clone was observed a single time. Its antigen remains unknown. This TCR was sampled from a human donor with non-small cell lung cancer that progressed on radiotherapy plus ipilimumab. The source was peripheral blood, collected from a patient treated with radiotherapy plus ipilimumab.

The CDR3 loop is CASSRSGLSTDTQYF. The DNA for the CDR3 is TGTGCCAGCAGTAGATCCGGACTTTCCACAGATACGCAGTATTTT. The J gene is TRBJ2-3, the V gene TRBV11-3, with a possible D match to TRBD2 (5 bases). V lost 6 bases and J lost 2, with 15 bases in between. Looked up from germline, CDR1 is SGHNT and CDR2 is YENEEA. The CDR3 has 15 amino acids.